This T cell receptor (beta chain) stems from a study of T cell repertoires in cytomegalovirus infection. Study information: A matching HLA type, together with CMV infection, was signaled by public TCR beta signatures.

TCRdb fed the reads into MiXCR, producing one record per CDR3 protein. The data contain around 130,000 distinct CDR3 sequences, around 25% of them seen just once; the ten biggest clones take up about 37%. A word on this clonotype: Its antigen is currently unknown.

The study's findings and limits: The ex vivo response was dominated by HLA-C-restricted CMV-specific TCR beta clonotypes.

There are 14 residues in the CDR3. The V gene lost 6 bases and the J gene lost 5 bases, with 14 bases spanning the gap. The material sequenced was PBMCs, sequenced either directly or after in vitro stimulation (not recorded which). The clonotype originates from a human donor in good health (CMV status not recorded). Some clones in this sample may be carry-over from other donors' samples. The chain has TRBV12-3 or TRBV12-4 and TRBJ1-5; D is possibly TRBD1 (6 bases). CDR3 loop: CASSTGLIDQPQHF. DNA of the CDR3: TGTGCCAGCAGCACAGGGTTAATCGATCAGCCCCAGCATTTT.